Below, 7 T cell receptor beta chains from the same sample are listed, as sequenced in a study of PD-1 blockade in classical Hodgkin lymphoma. Sequenced by immunoSEQ multiplex PCR; TCRdb stores in-frame clones only, minus some. The sample yields some 15,000 clones, roughly three quarters seen once. All trial patients relapsed after autologous stem cell transplantation. Material: peripheral blood mononuclear cells (PBMCs), obtained before the second cycle of nivolumab. The receptors come from a human donor with classical Hodgkin lymphoma.

The chain links TRBV4-2 to TRBJ2-5, with 10 bases that match TRBD2. Looked up from germline, CDR1 is LGHNA and CDR2 is YNFKEQ. The CDR3 is 15 residues long. Trimming took 0 bases from V and 5 from J; bases not matched to a gene: 3. The CDR3 sequence is CASSQEAGGPETQYF. CDR3 bases: TGTGCCAGCAGCCAAGAAGCGGGGGGGCCGGAGACCCAGTACTTC.

This rearrangement joins TRBV2 to TRBJ2-5; TRBD1 aligns across 9 bases. Near its end, the DNA agrees better with TRBJ2-7, so the J call may be wrong. CDR1 is SNHLY and CDR2 is FYNNEI in the germline V gene. This CDR3 comprises 19 residues. The CDR3 DNA sequence: TGTGCCAGCAGTCCGGTTGGGGGACAGGGCTCACCGAGCTCCTACGAGCAGTACTTC. It translates to CASSPVGGQGSPSSYEQYF.

This clone occurred a few times. V is TRBV5-1 and J is TRBJ1-1; 9 nucleotides match TRBD1. The CDR3 loop spans 14 amino acids. Germline V lookup: CDR1 SGHRS, CDR2 YFSETQ. V was pared by 4 bases and J by 14 bases, with 15 bases of the junction left unmatched. The CDR3: CASSPGPGQGGRFF. The CDR3 DNA reads as TGCGCCAGCAGCCCCGGCCCGGGACAGGGCGGACGATTCTTT. Supplemented by reference TRBV5-1 and TRBJ1-1, the full variable domain reads KAGVTQTPRYLIKTRGQQVTLSCSPISGHRSVSWYQQTPGQGLQFLFEYFSETQRNKGNFPGRFSGRQFSNSRSEMNVSTLELGDSALYLCASSPGPGQGGRFFGQGTRLTVV.

The chain links TRBV18 to TRBJ2-7; 9 bases align to TRBD1. V was pared by 5 bases and J by 1 base, with 6 bases of the junction left unmatched. Germline CDR1 reads KGHSH; CDR2 reads LQKENI. The CDR3 covers 15 residues. CDR3 nucleotide sequence: TGTGCCAGCTCATTTTCGACAGGGGGTTCCTACGAGCAGTACTTC. It specifies CASSFSTGGSYEQYF.

This chain joins TRBV5-4 and TRBJ1-5; TRBD1 matches 9 bases. The CDR3 is 15 amino acids. Germline-derived CDR1 and CDR2 are SGHNT and YYREEE (reference sequence). V lost 4 bases and J lost 5; bases outside the gene matches: 7. In nucleotides, the CDR3 is TGTGCCAGCAGCCCGGGGACAGGGAGGCATCAGCCCCAGCATTTT. Protein: CASSPGTGRHQPQHF.

V usage is TRBV5-1 and J usage is TRBJ2-1, with 7 bases matching TRBD1. The length of the CDR3 is 16 residues. Per the germline V gene, CDR1 is SGHRS and CDR2 is YFSETQ. V trimming: 4 bases; J trimming: 1 base; junction bases outside the gene matches: 8. The CDR3 reads CASSTRQGKSYNEQFF. CDR3 in DNA: TGCGCCAGCAGCACCCGACAGGGTAAGTCCTACAATGAGCAGTTCTTC.

The V call is TRBV2, the J call TRBJ1-6, with D perhaps matching TRBD1 (6 bases). V was pared by 2 bases and J by 8 bases, with 16 bases between. Germline V lookup: CDR1 SNHLY, CDR2 FYNNEI. This CDR3 spans 16 amino acids. CDR3 amino acids: CASSEIQGRAHSPLHF. DNA for the CDR3: TGTGCCAGCAGTGAAATCCAGGGGCGGGCTCATTCACCCCTCCACTTT.